This entry lists 11 T cell receptor beta chains sequenced from one sample in a study of human T cells and chemical hapten exposure. Stated time point: patch test 1, 2 weeks after DPC sensitization. Treatment meaning: therapeutic diphenylcyclopropenone sensitization with weekly scalp DPC. Unfractionated whole blood yielded total RNA. Each CDR3 protein gets one entry after TCRdb re-called the RACE reads with MiXCR. This table has tens of thousands of distinct CDR3 sequences, 5% to 8% appearing once. The sequenced sample was whole blood, obtained in connection with sensitization to the hapten diphenylcyclopropenone (DPC). Source of these receptors: a woman younger than 45 with alopecia areata. Some clones in this sample may be carry-over from other donors' samples.

In this sample, this clonotype turned up many times. The CDR3 DNA reads as TGCGCCAGCAGCCCGGGACAGGGGGTGACATACGAGCAGTACTTC. It encodes CASSPGQGVTYEQYF. The J gene is TRBJ2-7, the V gene TRBV5-1, with 11 positions matching TRBD1. Germline V gene sequence: CDR1 SGHRS, CDR2 YFSETQ. This CDR3 has 15 residues. V was pared by 4 bases and J by 4 bases, with 7 bases of the junction left unmatched.

This clonotype has only a few counts. The V gene is TRBV27, the J gene TRBJ2-5; tentative D call: TRBD1 (5 bases). Deletions cut 5 bases from V and 4 bases from J, with 17 bases between. Germline CDR1 is MNHEY and CDR2 is SMNVEV (reference sequence). The CDR3 spans 15 residues. The CDR3 DNA reads as TGTGCCAGCAGTCCATGGCAGGGATGGAGAGAGACCCAGTACTTC. This translates into CASSPWQGWRETQYF.

This clonotype was recorded many times. V usage is TRBV29-1 and J usage is TRBJ2-3; TRBD1 matches at 9 bases. V was pared by 4 bases and J by 2 bases, with 4 bases of the junction left unmatched. CDR3 size: 14 residues. Germline V CDR1 and CDR2: SQVTM, ANQGSEA. The CDR3 nucleotides read TGCAGCGTTGGGACAGGGGCCCACACAGATACGCAGTATTTT. Translating gives CSVGTGAHTDTQYF.

The chain is built from TRBV6-6 and TRBJ2-7; 8 bases line up with TRBD1. There are 15 residues in the CDR3. Per germline, CDR1 MNHNY and CDR2 SVGAGI (reference sequence). Unmatched junction bases numbered 9, after V lost 6 bases and J lost 2 bases. The DNA of the CDR3 is TGTGCCAGCAGCCCCATTTTGGACAGGGCCTACGAGCAGTACTTC. Its protein is CASSPILDRAYEQYF.

The genes are TRBV12-3 or TRBV12-4 and TRBJ2-3; tentative D call: TRBD2 (6 bases). The V end was cut by 1 base, the J end by 5 bases, with 16 bases between. CDR3 length: 16 amino acids. The CDR3 nucleotides read TGTGCCAGCAGTTTAGGCGGGACTGAACTGGGAGATACGCAGTATTTT. Translated: CASSLGGTELGDTQYF.

The chain couples TRBV29-1 to TRBJ2-2; D remains unclear. Trimming removed 2 bases at V and 2 bases at J, with 9 bases between. Germline values: CDR1 SQVTM, CDR2 ANQGSEA. CDR3 length equals 14 residues. Here the CDR3 reads CSVEPPGNTGELFF. CDR3 DNA: TGCAGCGTTGAACCGCCGGGCAACACCGGGGAGCTGTTTTTT.

This clonotype was recorded many times. The chain couples TRBV5-1 to TRBJ1-5, with 10 positions matching TRBD1. The V gene end was trimmed by 0 bases and the J gene end by 4 bases; junction bases not matched to a gene: 1. Germline V gene data show CDR1 as SGHRS and CDR2 as YFSETQ. The CDR3 loop spans 15 amino acids. The CDR3 region is CASSLEGQGNQPQHF. The CDR3 DNA reads TGCGCCAGCAGCTTGGAGGGACAGGGGAATCAGCCCCAGCATTTT.

The table lists this clonotype with a few counts. This chain joins TRBV20-1 and TRBJ1-6; perhaps TRBD1 as D (5 bases). In germline, CDR1 is DFQATT, CDR2 SNEGSKA (reference sequence). The length of the CDR3 is 14 residues. V lost 6 bases and J 9 bases, leaving 18 bases between the germline ends. CDR3 DNA: TGCAGTGCCCAAATCCCTTGGGGCGGTTCACCCCTCCACTTT. Its translation: CSAQIPWGGSPLHF.

This chain uses TRBV5-5 with TRBJ1-3; D gene unclear. Trimming shortened V by 3 bases and J by 0 bases, and 13 bases separated the two germline ends. Germline V gene sequence: CDR1 SGHKS, CDR2 YYEKEE (reference sequence). The CDR3 contains 16 residues. CDR3 coding DNA: TGTGCCAGCAGCTCCACGTCCCTCCCCTCTGGAAACACCATATATTTT. Protein product: CASSSTSLPSGNTIYF.

This clonotype was detected a few times. J is TRBJ2-2 and V is TRBV20-1, with D possibly being TRBD2 (6 bases). The V gene's germline CDR1 is DFQATT and CDR2 SNEGSKA (reference sequence). V lost 5 bases and J 6 bases, leaving 10 bases between the germline ends. The CDR3 loop spans 12 amino acids. CDR3 region: CSAGAGPGELFF. The CDR3 nucleotides read TGCAGTGCTGGGGCGGGGCCCGGGGAGCTGTTTTTT.

This clonotype has only a few counts. The V gene is TRBV28, the J gene TRBJ2-1, with 7 bases lining up with TRBD2. The CDR3 runs 15 residues. The trim removed 7 bases at V and 6 bases at J, leaving 12 bases unmatched. The germline V gene has CDR1 MDHEN and CDR2 SYDVKM. The CDR3 nucleotides are TGTGCCAGCACCCTAAACCGGGACTACTCCAATGAGCAGTTCTTC. Its translation is CASTLNRDYSNEQFF.